The 32 T cell receptor beta chains listed next were all sequenced from one sample in a study of blood T cell repertoires in COVID-19. The table came from immunoSEQ multiplex PCR; TCRdb's copy has only in-frame clones and leaves some out. The table shows hundreds of thousands of clones, with 65% to 90% occurring only once. The specimen was PBMCs or T cells enriched from blood (not recorded which). These receptors all stem from a man between 40 and 49 years old who had recovered from COVID-19.

This chain joins TRBV11-2 and TRBJ2-7; 9 positions match TRBD1. The CDR3 loop spans 15 amino acids. After removal of 2 bases from V and 1 base from J, the junction contained 3 bases not matched to a gene. The germline CDR1 and CDR2 sequences are SGHAT and FQNNGV. Written as DNA, the CDR3 is TGTGCCAGCAGCTTAAGCGGGACAGGGTCCTACGAGCAGTACTTC. Encoded protein: CASSLSGTGSYEQYF.

This CDR3 reads CASSYGQTLGYTF. CDR3 coding DNA: TGTGCCAGCAGTTACGGACAGACCCTTGGCTACACCTTC. The rearrangement uses TRBV6-2 or TRBV6-3 and TRBJ1-2; D may be TRBD1 (6 bases). This CDR3 is 13 amino acids long. Per germline, CDR1 MNHEY and CDR2 SVGEGT. The V end lost 2 bases, the J end lost 7 bases, and 11 bases lay between the germline ends.

The chain is built from TRBV5-8 and TRBJ1-2; tentative D call: TRBD1 (5 bases). CDR3 size: 15 residues. The V gene lost 4 bases and the J gene lost 4 bases, with 17 bases spanning the gap. Germline V gene data show CDR1 as SGHTS and CDR2 as YDEGEE. CDR3 protein: CASSPTGRGSYGYTF. DNA of the CDR3: TGTGCCAGCAGCCCGACCGGGCGGGGCAGCTATGGCTACACCTTC.

The gene calls are TRBV14 and TRBJ1-3; tentatively, D is TRBD1 (5 bases). Germline V gene sequence: CDR1 SGHDN, CDR2 FVKESK. CDR3 size: 15 residues. The ends were cut back, 8 bases at V and 0 bases at J, with 14 bases in the middle. In DNA form, the CDR3 reads TGTGCCAGCCCCACTGGGGGACTCTCTGGAAACACCATATATTTT. This gives the protein CASPTGGLSGNTIYF.

In its sample, this clone was seen a few times. The V and J genes are TRBV6-5 and TRBJ1-3, with D maybe TRBD1 (6 bases). CDR1 is MNHEY, CDR2 SVGAGI, per germline. The CDR3 covers 13 residues. V was pared by 7 bases and J by 4 bases, with 11 bases between. DNA of the CDR3: TGTGCCAGCATGCGGACAGCCGGAAACACCATATATTTT. Protein: CASMRTAGNTIYF.

V and J are TRBV2 and TRBJ2-5; the D gene is possibly TRBD2 (6 bases). The V end lost 7 bases, the J end lost 0 bases, and 21 bases lay between the germline ends. Looked up from germline, CDR1 is SNHLY and CDR2 is FYNNEI. This CDR3 is 17 amino acids long. CDR3 region: CASTRLQGLTNQETQYF. CDR3 DNA sequence: TGTGCCAGCACCCGACTTCAGGGACTCACAAACCAAGAGACCCAGTACTTC.

The V call is TRBV5-4, the J call TRBJ1-2, with D tentatively TRBD1 (6 bases). The CDR3 has 12 residues. CDR1 SGHNT and CDR2 YYREEE come from the germline V gene (reference sequence). V lost 4 bases and J 4 bases, leaving 8 bases between the germline ends. The CDR3 DNA sequence: TGTGCCAGCAGCCCAGGGGTCTATGGCTACACCTTC. The encoded protein is CASSPGVYGYTF. The full variable domain, rest sourced from reference TRBV5-4 and TRBJ1-2, is ETGVTQSPTHLIKTRGQQVTLRCSSQSGHNTVSWYQQALGQGPQFIFQYYREEENGRGNFPPRFSGLQFPNYSSELNVNALELDDSALYLCASSPGVYGYTFGSGTRLTVV.

This clone has more than one count but fewer than ten. The V and J genes are TRBV19 and TRBJ1-5, with TRBD1 identical over 7 bases. V gave up 6 bases and J gave up 0 bases; unmatched junction bases: 2. The CDR3 covers 14 residues. CDR1 LNHDA and CDR2 SQIVND come from the germline V gene (reference sequence). CDR3 sequence (DNA): TGTGCCAGTAGCAGGGACAGTAGCAATCAGCCCCAGCATTTT. Its protein is CASSRDSSNQPQHF.

The chain uses TRBV7-2 and TRBJ2-7; no clear D. V was clipped by 1 base and J by 2 bases, with 6 bases between them. CDR1 is SGHTA, CDR2 FQGNSA, per germline. The CDR3 totals 13 residues. DNA of the CDR3: TGTGCCAGCAGCTTAGGTATCGCCTACGAGCAGTACTTC. It specifies CASSLGIAYEQYF. Drawing the rest from reference TRBV7-2 and TRBJ2-7, the complete variable domain is GAGVSQSPSNKVTEKGKDVELRCDPISGHTALYWYRQSLGQGLEFLIYFQGNSAPDKSGLPSDRFSAERTGGSVSTLTIQRTQQEDSAVYLCASSLGIAYEQYFGPGTRLTVT.

This chain joins TRBV9 and TRBJ2-2; TRBD2 is a possible D gene (5 bases). Trimming took 1 base from V and 3 from J, leaving 13 bases between them. Germline V gives CDR1 SGDLS, CDR2 YYNGEE. The CDR3 consists of 16 residues. The CDR3 DNA reads as TGTGCCAGCAGCGTAAAGGGAGACTTATACACCGGGGAGCTGTTTTTT. Its translation is CASSVKGDLYTGELFF.

With respect to this clone: Germline and junction disagree at one end, which may indicate a read error. The genes are TRBV7-7 and TRBJ2-5, with 7 bases aligning to TRBD1. The CDR3 is made up of 15 amino acids. Germline V gene data show CDR1 as SSHAT and CDR2 as FNYEAQ (reference sequence). CDR3: CASSSLGQQQETQYF. CDR3 in DNA: TGTGCTAGCAGCTCGTTGGGACAGCAGCAGGAGACCCAGTACTTC. The full variable domain, with the rest looked up from reference TRBV7-7 and TRBJ2-5, is GAGVSQSPRYKVTKRGQDVTLRCDPISSHATLYWYQQALGQGPEFLTYFNYEAQPDKSGLPSDRFSAERPEGSISTLTIQRTEQRDSAMYRCASSSLGQQQETQYFGPGTRLLVL.

CDR3 nucleotide sequence: TGTGCCAGCAGCTGGACCGTTGAAGGGGAAGGCGGCTACACCTTC. It translates to CASSWTVEGEGGYTF. The rearrangement joins TRBV7-2 to TRBJ1-2, with D maybe TRBD1 (5 bases). The V gene's germline CDR1 is SGHTA and CDR2 FQGNSA. Trimming cost V 4 bases and J 8 bases, with 20 bases left between them. This CDR3 comprises 15 residues. Full variable domain (remainder filled in from reference TRBV7-2 and TRBJ1-2): GAGVSQSPSNKVTEKGKDVELRCDPISGHTALYWYRQSLGQGLEFLIYFQGNSAPDKSGLPSDRFSAERTGGSVSTLTIQRTQQEDSAVYLCASSWTVEGEGGYTFGSGTRLTVV.

This chain connects TRBV13 to TRBJ1-3, with a possible D match to TRBD1 (6 bases). Germline V CDR1 and CDR2: PRHDT, FYEKMQ (reference sequence). The CDR3 covers 14 residues. V was pared by 6 bases and J by 0 bases, with 9 bases between. The CDR3 is CASRGDNSGNTIYF. CDR3 nucleotides: TGTGCCAGCAGGGGGGACAACTCTGGAAACACCATATATTTT.

The chain couples TRBV1 to TRBJ1-5; the D call TRBD1 from the table was never checked on the DNA. TRBV1 is noted as a pseudogene. This CDR3 is 16 amino acids long. CDR3 DNA sequence: TGCACCAGCAGCCAGAGCGATACAGGGAACAATCAGCCCCAGCATTTT. This codes for CTSSQSDTGNNQPQHF.

The chain has TRBV7-3 and TRBJ1-2; no clear D. V was cut by 3 bases and J by 6 bases, with 11 bases left in between. CDR3 length equals 13 residues. CDR1 is SGHTA, CDR2 FQGTGA, per germline. CDR3 nucleotides: TGTGCCAGCAGCTTTGAAGCGGGAAATGGCTACACCTTC. It specifies CASSFEAGNGYTF.

The V and J genes are TRBV5-1 and TRBJ2-3; 13 nucleotides line up with TRBD2. This CDR3 has 14 residues. CDR1 and CDR2 (germline): SGHRS, YFSETQ. J gave up 6 bases and V 4 bases, and 2 bases lay outside the gene matches. CDR3 loop: CASSGTSGVDTQYF. DNA of the CDR3: TGCGCCAGCAGCGGGACTAGCGGGGTTGATACGCAGTATTTT.

This clone showed up just once. The CDR3 bases are TGTGCCAGCAGTTACTCGAGGAGTAGGGAGGGTACCAACACTGAAGCTTTCTTT. Residues: CASSYSRSREGTNTEAFF. The chain is built from TRBV6-2 or TRBV6-3 and TRBJ1-1, with D unclear. There are 18 residues in the CDR3. Germline-derived CDR1 and CDR2 are MNHEY and SVGEGT. V was pared by 0 bases and J by 2 bases, with 19 bases between.

This clone was observed a few times. This sequence joins TRBV7-9 and TRBJ2-7; 8 bases align to TRBD2. From germline, CDR1 is SEHNR and CDR2 FQNEAQ (reference sequence). This CDR3 comprises 15 residues. Trimming at V came to 6 bases and at J to 5 bases, leaving 12 bases not matched to a gene. Here the CDR3 DNA reads TGTGCCAGCAGGCAAGCCGGGACTAGGTCCCACGAGCAGTACTTC. This codes for CASRQAGTRSHEQYF.

The chain employs TRBV10-3 and TRBJ1-5; the D is unclear. Germline CDR1 and CDR2: ENHRY and SYGVKD. The CDR3 runs 12 residues. Trimming stripped 0 bases from V and 7 bases from J, with 4 bases between. The CDR3 reads CAISESEQPQHF. DNA for the CDR3: TGTGCCATCAGTGAGTCAGAGCAGCCCCAGCATTTT.

The V and J genes are TRBV7-8 and TRBJ2-7, with TRBD1 matching over 9 bases. The CDR3 has 14 residues. Trimming took 5 bases from V and 9 from J; bases not matched to a gene: 11. Germline CDR1 reads SGHVS; CDR2 reads FQNEAQ. The CDR3 DNA follows: TGTGCCAGCAGCCCTGGGACAGGGTCGGCAGGGCAGTACTTC. This encodes CASSPGTGSAGQYF.

V gene TRBV4-1 combines with J gene TRBJ2-7; 9 nucleotides agree with TRBD1. Per the germline V gene, CDR1 is MGHRA and CDR2 is YSYEKL. The CDR3 covers 15 residues. Trimming cost V 0 bases and J 5 bases; bases outside gene matches: 5. CDR3 sequence: CASSQDPGQGHEQYF. CDR3 sequence (DNA): TGCGCCAGCAGCCAAGACCCGGGACAGGGTCACGAGCAGTACTTC.

The genes are TRBV4-3 and TRBJ2-1; TRBD2 matches at 10 bases. V lost 0 bases to trimming and J lost 4 bases; unmatched junction nucleotides: 6. The germline gives CDR1 LGHNA, CDR2 YSLEER. CDR3 length: 17 amino acids. The CDR3 spells CASSQDLSGGAYNEQFF. CDR3 in DNA: TGCGCCAGCAGCCAAGATTTGAGCGGGGGGGCGTACAATGAGCAGTTCTTC.

This clone showed up just once. The chain combines TRBV19 with TRBJ1-5; perhaps TRBD1 as D (6 bases). The V gene lost 6 bases and the J gene lost 6 bases, with 12 bases spanning the gap. CDR1 and CDR2 from the germline V gene are LNHDA and SQIVND (reference sequence). The CDR3 is 13 residues long. The CDR3 DNA reads as TGTGCCAGTAGCTCCCGGACAGCTCAGCCCCAGCATTTT. Amino acid sequence: CASSSRTAQPQHF.

The chain employs TRBV27 and TRBJ1-6, with 7 bases identical to TRBD1. The V gene end was trimmed by 6 bases and the J gene end by 6 bases; junction bases not matched to a gene: 8. CDR1 MNHEY and CDR2 SMNVEV come from the germline V gene (reference sequence). The CDR3 sequence is 15 residues long. This CDR3 is CASSQTGTANSPLHF. CDR3 nucleotide sequence: TGTGCCAGCAGCCAGACAGGGACCGCTAATTCACCCCTCCACTTT.

The chain combines TRBV7-8 with TRBJ1-5; D gene unclear. The CDR3 covers 16 residues. CDR1 is SGHVS, CDR2 FQNEAQ, per germline. Trimming cost V 6 bases and J 3 bases, with 18 bases left between them. This CDR3 reads CASSGGYDINNQPQHF. In DNA form, the CDR3 reads TGTGCCAGCAGTGGCGGATACGATATTAACAATCAGCCCCAGCATTTT.

The chain recombines TRBV27 with TRBJ2-7, with 8 bases identical to TRBD2. V gave up 1 base and J gave up 0 bases; unmatched junction bases: 2. Germline V CDR1 and CDR2: MNHEY, SMNVEV (reference sequence). The CDR3 sequence is 15 residues long. The CDR3 DNA is TGTGCCAGCAGTTTATTCAGCGGGAGCTCCTACGAGCAGTACTTC. It encodes CASSLFSGSSYEQYF.

V gene TRBV5-1 combines with J gene TRBJ2-1, with 9 nucleotides matching TRBD1. Germline CDR1 reads SGHRS; CDR2 reads YFSETQ. V was pared by 2 bases and J by 5 bases, with 2 bases of the junction left unmatched. The CDR3 runs 14 residues. CDR3 sequence: CASSLQGAHNEQFF. Here the CDR3 DNA reads TGCGCCAGCAGCTTACAGGGGGCCCACAATGAGCAGTTCTTC. Full variable domain (remainder filled in from reference TRBV5-1 and TRBJ2-1): KAGVTQTPRYLIKTRGQQVTLSCSPISGHRSVSWYQQTPGQGLQFLFEYFSETQRNKGNFPGRFSGRQFSNSRSEMNVSTLELGDSALYLCASSLQGAHNEQFFGPGTRLTVL.

The chain combines TRBV5-1 with TRBJ1-1, with 7 bases aligning to TRBD1. Looked up from germline, CDR1 is SGHRS and CDR2 is YFSETQ. Trimming took 3 bases from V and 4 from J; bases not matched to a gene: 9. The CDR3 loop spans 15 amino acids. The CDR3 region has the DNA TGCGCCAGCAGCTCAGCGCGACAGGGAGGCACTGAAGCTTTCTTT. It yields the protein CASSSARQGGTEAFF.

This clone was seen just once. This chain links TRBV18 with TRBJ2-1; tentative D call: TRBD2 (5 bases). Germline V gene lookup returns CDR1 KGHSH and CDR2 LQKENI. CDR3 size: 15 residues. Trimming stripped 6 bases from V and 2 bases from J, with 14 bases between. The CDR3 loop reads CASSLRTAPYNEQFF. CDR3 bases: TGTGCCAGCTCTCTACGGACTGCTCCCTACAATGAGCAGTTCTTC.

The chain links TRBV25-1 to TRBJ1-1, with D maybe TRBD1 (5 bases). CDR1 and CDR2 from the germline V gene are MGHDK and SYGVNS. Trimming removed 3 bases at V and 4 bases at J, with 15 bases between. This CDR3 is 15 amino acids long. The CDR3, as DNA: TGTGCCAGCAGTGAGCCTCGGGGGGAGGTCACTGAAGCTTTCTTT. Protein product: CASSEPRGEVTEAFF.

This clone occurred a few times. This chain links TRBV19 with TRBJ2-7; TRBD1 agrees at 7 bases. The trim removed 4 bases at V and 5 bases at J, leaving 8 bases unmatched. The CDR3 runs to 14 residues. Germline CDR1 LNHDA, CDR2 SQIVND (reference sequence). In DNA form, the CDR3 reads TGTGCCAGTAGTAACACAGGGGTCGTCCACGAGCAGTACTTC. Translated: CASSNTGVVHEQYF. The variable domain in full, completed from reference TRBV19 and TRBJ2-7, reads DGGITQSPKYLFRKEGQNVTLSCEQNLNHDAMYWYRQDPGQGLRLIYYSQIVNDFQKGDIAEGYSVSREKKESFPLTVTSAQKNPTAFYLCASSNTGVVHEQYFGPGTRLTVT.

The chain couples TRBV18 to TRBJ2-7; D may be TRBD1 (5 bases). V lost 0 bases and J lost 4, with 10 bases in between. The CDR3 is 14 residues long. The germline V gene encodes CDR1 KGHSH and CDR2 LQKENI. The CDR3 nucleotides read TGTGCCAGCTCACCACCAGGGGTGGGGTACGAGCAGTACTTC. This gives the protein CASSPPGVGYEQYF.